This TCR beta chain was sequenced for a study of cytomegalovirus exposure and HLA in healthy donors. Study overall: Among the 398 donors who were genotyped, about 80% fell in the genetic ancestry cluster that is associated with self-reported Caucasian donors. The study's findings and limits: Donor immune exposure was known only as CMV serostatus.

A word on this clone: Its cognate antigen is unknown.

V shed 0 bases and J 4 bases; nucleotides not matched to a gene: 12. Germline CDR1 reads MGHRA; CDR2 reads YSYEKL. This CDR3 has 19 amino acids. PCR was performed using 60 Vbeta and 13 Jbeta primers. The table came from immunoSEQ multiplex PCR; TCRdb's copy has only in-frame clones and leaves some out. The profile shows 150,000 to 200,000 clones, roughly 80% of them singletons. This receptor was obtained from a man aged 60 to 75 in good health and CMV-seronegative. Sequenced material: PBMCs. J is TRBJ2-1 and V is TRBV4-1; 10 bases map to TRBD2. The CDR3 is CASSQDGNMASGGYNEQFF. As DNA, the CDR3 is TGCGCCAGCAGCCAAGATGGAAACATGGCTAGCGGGGGATACAATGAGCAGTTCTTC.